A selection of T cell receptor beta chains follows, all from one sample in a study of PD-1 blockade in classical Hodgkin lymphoma. The repertoire was sequenced with immunoSEQ multiplex PCR; TCRdb's copy has only in-frame clones and lacks some. In the table there are under 25,000 clones, about three quarters of which are singletons. Sequences were derived from peripheral blood mononuclear cells (PBMCs), sampled before the second cycle of nivolumab. Source of these receptors: a human donor with classical Hodgkin lymphoma. The CDR3 runs from the conserved cysteine through the conserved F or W. The D gene is left open where the match is weak. Some rows mark clone size as missing; the rest say once, few, many or name a class of expanded clone.

D gene | J gene | clone size | V gene | CDR3 protein | CDR3 DNA
NA | TRBJ2-1 | NA | TRBV20-1 | CSARRTTGEFF | TGCAGTGCTAGACGGACTACAGGGGAGTTCTTC
NA | TRBJ2-2 | NA | TRBV7-2 | CASSPPGTGELFF | TGTGCCAGCAGCCCCCCGGGCACCGGGGAGCTGTTTTTT
NA | TRBJ1-5 | NA | TRBV19 | CASTVLGVQPQHF | TGTGCCAGTACTGTACTGGGGGTTCAGCCCCAGCATTTT
NA | TRBJ1-3 | NA | TRBV6-5 | CASSYQSGGHGNTIYF | TGTGCCAGCAGTTACCAGAGTGGAGGGCACGGAAACACCATATATTTT
NA | TRBJ1-1 | NA | TRBV19 | CASSISLGRTEAFF | TGTGCCAGTAGTATCAGCCTCGGGAGGACTGAAGCTTTCTTT
NA | TRBJ2-5 | NA | TRBV7-2 | CASSLGPEEETQYF | TGTGCCAGCAGCTTAGGGCCCGAAGAAGAGACCCAGTACTTC
TRBD1 | TRBJ1-2 | NA | TRBV11-3 | CASSLSQGNYGYTF | TGTGCCAGCAGCTTATCACAGGGGAACTATGGCTACACCTTC
NA | TRBJ2-1 | NA | TRBV5-1 | CASRRRDRFNEQFF | TGCGCCAGCCGTCGGAGAGACAGATTCAATGAGCAGTTCTTC
NA | TRBJ2-7 | NA | TRBV5-3 | CARRQVGYEQYF | TGTGCCAGGAGACAGGTGGGGTACGAGCAGTACTTC
NA | TRBJ2-7 | NA | TRBV6-1 | CASTPGPTYEQYF | TGTGCCAGCACCCCAGGACCGACCTACGAGCAGTACTTC
NA | TRBJ2-7 | few | TRBV7-2 | CASSLQGGRYEQYF | TGTGCCAGCAGCTTGCAGGGTGGTAGGTACGAGCAGTACTTC
NA | TRBJ2-1 | few | TRBV19 | CASKIRVEWGNEQFF | TGTGCCAGTAAAATCAGGGTCGAGTGGGGCAATGAGCAGTTCTTC
TRBD1 | TRBJ1-1 | NA | TRBV7-8 | CASSLETGVVNTEAFF | TGTGCCAGCAGCTTAGAGACAGGGGTTGTGAACACTGAAGCTTTCTTT
NA | TRBJ2-6 | NA | TRBV27 | CASSLSWGHSGANVLTF | TGTGCCAGCAGTTTATCGTGGGGACACTCTGGGGCCAACGTCCTGACTTTC
NA | TRBJ1-2 | NA | TRBV30 | CAGQGFNYGYTF | TGTGCCGGGCAGGGGTTTAACTATGGCTACACCTTC
NA | TRBJ1-2 | few | TRBV29-1 | CSVQLTNYGYTF | TGCAGCGTACAGCTTACTAACTATGGCTACACCTTC
NA | TRBJ2-7 | NA | TRBV5-1 | CASSLGQSYEQYF | TGCGCCAGCAGCTTGGGTCAATCCTACGAGCAGTACTTC
NA | TRBJ1-1 | NA | TRBV5-1 | CASSLSSANTEAFF | TGCGCCAGCAGCTTGAGTTCCGCGAACACTGAAGCTTTCTTT
NA | TRBJ1-1 | NA | TRBV2 | CASSEALSVNTEAFF | TGTGCCAGCAGTGAAGCGCTGTCGGTGAACACTGAAGCTTTCTTT
NA | TRBJ1-3 | NA | TRBV15 | CATRRESPSGNTIYF | TGTGCCACCCGAAGAGAGTCCCCCTCTGGAAACACCATATATTTT
TRBD1 | TRBJ2-5 | NA | TRBV7-6 | CASSKGQMETQYF | TGTGCCAGCAGCAAGGGACAGATGGAGACCCAGTACTTC
TRBD2 | TRBJ2-3 | NA | TRBV2 | CASGGGLAGNTDTQYF | TGTGCCAGCGGGGGGGGACTAGCGGGTAACACAGATACGCAGTATTTT
TRBD2 | TRBJ2-3 | NA | TRBV4-2 | CASSQERLAGEVNPDTQYF | TGTGCCAGCAGCCAAGAGAGGCTAGCGGGAGAGGTTAACCCAGATACGCAGTATTTT
NA | TRBJ2-6 | NA | TRBV10-2 | CASSHSGANVLTF | TGCGCCAGCAGCCACTCTGGGGCCAACGTCCTGACTTTC
NA | TRBJ2-5 | few | TRBV27 | CASRELGNQETQYF | TGTGCCAGCAGAGAGTTGGGGAACCAAGAGACCCAGTACTTC
TRBD1 | TRBJ1-2 | NA | TRBV5-6 | CASSFDRQGGYTF | TGTGCCAGCAGCTTCGACAGACAGGGAGGCTACACCTTC
TRBD1 | TRBJ1-6 | medium-sized | TRBV6-5 | CASSYGGQGSPLHF | TGTGCCAGCAGTTACGGGGGACAGGGGTCACCCCTCCACTTT
NA | TRBJ2-2 | few | TRBV4-1 | CASSQDWEWRTGELFF | TGCGCCAGCAGCCAAGATTGGGAGTGGAGGACCGGGGAGCTGTTTTTT
NA | TRBJ1-2 | NA | TRBV19 | CASSMDLQPYYGYTF | TGTGCCAGTAGTATGGACTTACAACCTTACTATGGCTACACCTTC
NA | TRBJ2-7 | NA | TRBV5-1 | CASSLEAGDAYEQYF | TGCGCCAGCAGCTTGGAGGCAGGTGACGCCTACGAGCAGTACTTC
NA | TRBJ1-2 | NA | TRBV30 | CAWSIDYGYTF | TGTGCCTGGAGCATAGACTATGGCTACACCTTC
NA | TRBJ2-1 | NA | TRBV19 | CASSETGGVDEQFF | TGTGCCAGTAGTGAAACAGGGGGGGTGGATGAGCAGTTCTTC
NA | TRBJ1-1 | NA | TRBV5-1 | CASSLATGVKASTEAFF | TGCGCCAGCAGCTTGGCCACGGGGGTTAAAGCGAGCACTGAAGCTTTCTTT
TRBD1 | TRBJ2-5 | NA | TRBV6-5 | CASSSGTAQETQYF | TGTGCCAGCAGTTCGGGGACAGCCCAAGAGACCCAGTACTTC
NA | TRBJ1-5 | NA | TRBV2 | CASSDLRDQPQHF | TGTGCCAGCAGTGATCTCAGGGATCAGCCCCAGCATTTT
TRBD1 | TRBJ1-1 | NA | TRBV19 | CASRRDRGNTEAFF | TGTGCCAGTAGGAGGGACAGGGGGAACACTGAAGCTTTCTTT
NA | TRBJ1-4 | NA | TRBV29-1 | CSGRQEGGKLFF | TGCAGCGGCAGACAGGAGGGGGGAAAACTGTTTTTT
TRBD1 | TRBJ1-4 | few | TRBV9 | CASSATGGNNEKLFF | TGTGCCAGCAGCGCCACAGGGGGCAATAATGAAAAACTGTTTTTT
NA | TRBJ2-7 | NA | TRBV7-8 | CASSAALDEQYF | TGTGCCAGCAGCGCCGCTCTCGACGAGCAGTACTTC
NA | TRBJ2-1 | NA | TRBV7-3 | CASSLTGDTYNEQFF | TGTGCCAGCAGCTTAACCGGAGATACCTACAATGAGCAGTTCTTC
NA | TRBJ1-1 | NA | TRBV19 | CASSSGGTGKTEAFF | TGTGCCAGTAGTTCCGGGGGAACGGGGAAGACTGAAGCTTTCTTT
NA | TRBJ2-3 | NA | TRBV5-1 | CARDIPMGTDTQYF | TGCGCCAGAGATATCCCCATGGGAACAGATACGCAGTATTTT
TRBD1 | TRBJ2-7 | NA | TRBV29-1 | CSVSGTGFIYEQYF | TGCAGCGTTTCCGGGACAGGGTTTATCTACGAGCAGTACTTC
NA | TRBJ2-5 | NA | TRBV21-1 | CASGRAGGIHTKETQYF | TGTGCCAGCGGTAGGGCGGGGGGGATCCACACAAAAGAGACCCAGTACTTC
NA | TRBJ1-1 | NA | TRBV11-2 | CASRRTRPPEAFF | TGTGCCAGCAGACGGACACGGCCCCCTGAAGCTTTCTTT
NA | TRBJ1-2 | NA | TRBV25-1 | CASRDSLYGYTF | TGTGCCAGCCGAGACAGCCTCTATGGCTACACCTTC
NA | TRBJ1-3 | NA | TRBV2 | CASSEALEGNTIYF | TGTGCCAGCAGTGAGGCCCTGGAAGGAAACACCATATATTTT
NA | TRBJ1-5 | NA | TRBV19 | CASSTGTMDQPQHF | TGTGCCAGTAGTACTGGGACAATGGATCAGCCCCAGCATTTT